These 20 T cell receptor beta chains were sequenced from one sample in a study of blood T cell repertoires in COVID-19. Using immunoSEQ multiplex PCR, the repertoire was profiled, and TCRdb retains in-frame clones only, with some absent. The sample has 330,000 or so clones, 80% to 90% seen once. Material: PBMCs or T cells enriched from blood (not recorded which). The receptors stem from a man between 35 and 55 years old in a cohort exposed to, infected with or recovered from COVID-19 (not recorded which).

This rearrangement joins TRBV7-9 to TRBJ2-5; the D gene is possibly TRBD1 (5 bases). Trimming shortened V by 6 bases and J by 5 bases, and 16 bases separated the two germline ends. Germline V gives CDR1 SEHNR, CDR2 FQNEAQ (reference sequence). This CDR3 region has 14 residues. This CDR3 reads CASSSRPGFETQYF. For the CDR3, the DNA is TGTGCCAGCAGTTCAAGACCAGGGTTTGAGACCCAGTACTTC.

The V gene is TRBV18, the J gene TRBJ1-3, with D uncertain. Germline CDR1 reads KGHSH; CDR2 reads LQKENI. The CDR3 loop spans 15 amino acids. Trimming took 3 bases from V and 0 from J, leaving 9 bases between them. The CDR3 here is CASSPDGVSGNTIYF. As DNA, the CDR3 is TGTGCCAGCTCACCCGACGGAGTCTCTGGAAACACCATATATTTT.

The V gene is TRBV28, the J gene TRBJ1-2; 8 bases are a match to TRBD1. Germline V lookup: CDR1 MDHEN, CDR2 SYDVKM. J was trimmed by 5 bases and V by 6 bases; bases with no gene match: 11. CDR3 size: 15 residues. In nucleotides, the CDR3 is TGTGCCAGCAGCTCTACAGGGGGGAAGGTATATGGCTACACCTTC. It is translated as CASSSTGGKVYGYTF.

The CDR3 bases are TGTGCCAGCAGCCGGGGGTTTGGCGGGAGGGCCTCGAATGAGCAGTTCTTC. It is translated as CASSRGFGGRASNEQFF. This sequence joins TRBV14 and TRBJ2-1, with 9 bases lining up with TRBD2. Germline V gives CDR1 SGHDN, CDR2 FVKESK. The CDR3 sequence is 17 residues long. V gave up 4 bases and J gave up 7 bases; unmatched junction bases: 14. Drawing the rest from reference TRBV14 and TRBJ2-1, the complete variable domain is EAGVTQFPSHSVIEKGQTVTLRCDPISGHDNLYWYRRVMGKEIKFLLHFVKESKQDESGMPNNRFLAERTGGTYSTLKVQPAELEDSGVYFCASSRGFGGRASNEQFFGPGTRLTVL.

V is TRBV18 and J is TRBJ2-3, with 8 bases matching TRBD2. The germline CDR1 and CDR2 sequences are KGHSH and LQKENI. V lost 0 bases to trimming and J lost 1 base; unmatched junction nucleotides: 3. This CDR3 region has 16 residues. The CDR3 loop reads CASSPPVREGTDTQYF. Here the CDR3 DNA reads TGTGCCAGCTCACCACCGGTGCGGGAGGGCACAGATACGCAGTATTTT. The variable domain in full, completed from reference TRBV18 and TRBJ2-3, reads NAGVMQNPRHLVRRRGQEARLRCSPMKGHSHVYWYRQLPEEGLKFMVYLQKENIIDESGMPKERFSAEFPKEGPSILRIQQVVRGDSAAYFCASSPPVREGTDTQYFGPGTRLTVL.

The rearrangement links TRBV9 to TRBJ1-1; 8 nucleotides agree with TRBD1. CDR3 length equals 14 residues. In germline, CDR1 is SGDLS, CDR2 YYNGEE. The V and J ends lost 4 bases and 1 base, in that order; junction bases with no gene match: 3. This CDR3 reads CASSPGGSNTEAFF. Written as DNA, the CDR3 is TGTGCCAGCAGCCCAGGGGGCTCGAACACTGAAGCTTTCTTT.

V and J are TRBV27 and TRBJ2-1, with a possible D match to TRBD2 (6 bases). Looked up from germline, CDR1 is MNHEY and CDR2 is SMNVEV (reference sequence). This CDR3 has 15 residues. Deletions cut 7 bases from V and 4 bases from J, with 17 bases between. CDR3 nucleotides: TGTGCCAGCACCCGACTAGTTGGTGGGTACAATGAGCAGTTCTTC. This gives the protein CASTRLVGGYNEQFF.

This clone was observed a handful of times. As DNA, the CDR3 is TGTGCCAGCAGCTCCAAGACTAGCGGGTGGAAATTTTACGAGCAGTACTTC. Its translation: CASSSKTSGWKFYEQYF. V gene TRBV3-1 (or the pseudogene TRBV3-2) combines with J gene TRBJ2-7; 10 bases map to TRBD2. The trim removed 5 bases at V and 4 bases at J, leaving 14 bases unmatched. The CDR3 runs to 17 residues. The germline V gene encodes CDR1 LGHDT and CDR2 YNNKEL (reference sequence).

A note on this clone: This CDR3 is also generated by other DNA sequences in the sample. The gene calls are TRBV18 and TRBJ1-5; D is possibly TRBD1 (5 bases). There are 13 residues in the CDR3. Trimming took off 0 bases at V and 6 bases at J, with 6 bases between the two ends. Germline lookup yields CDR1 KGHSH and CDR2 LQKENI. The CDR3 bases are TGTGCCAGCTCACCACCGGGGGGTCAGCCCCAGCATTTT. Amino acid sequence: CASSPPGGQPQHF.

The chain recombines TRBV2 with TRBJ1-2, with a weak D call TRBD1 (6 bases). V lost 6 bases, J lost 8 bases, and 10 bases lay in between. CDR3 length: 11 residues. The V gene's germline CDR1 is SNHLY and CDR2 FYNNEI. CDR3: CASRVTGGYTF. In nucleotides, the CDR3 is TGTGCCAGCAGGGTGACAGGCGGCTACACCTTC.

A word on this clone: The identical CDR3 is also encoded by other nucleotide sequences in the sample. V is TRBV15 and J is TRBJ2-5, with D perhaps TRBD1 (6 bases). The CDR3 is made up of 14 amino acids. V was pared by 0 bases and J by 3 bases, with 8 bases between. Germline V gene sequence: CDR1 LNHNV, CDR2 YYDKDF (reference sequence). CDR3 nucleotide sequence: TGTGCCACCAGCAGAGAGGACAGAAAAGAGACCCAGTACTTC. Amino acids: CATSREDRKETQYF.

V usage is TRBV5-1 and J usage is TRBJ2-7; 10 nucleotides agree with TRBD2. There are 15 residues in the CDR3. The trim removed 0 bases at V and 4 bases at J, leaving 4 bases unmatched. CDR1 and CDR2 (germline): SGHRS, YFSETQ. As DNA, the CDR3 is TGCGCCAGCAGCTTGGAGGCTAGCGGGAGTTACGAGCAGTACTTC. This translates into CASSLEASGSYEQYF.

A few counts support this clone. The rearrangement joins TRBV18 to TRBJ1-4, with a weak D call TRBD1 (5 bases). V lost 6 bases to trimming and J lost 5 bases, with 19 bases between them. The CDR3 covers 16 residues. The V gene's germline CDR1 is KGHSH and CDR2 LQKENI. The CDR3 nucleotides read TGTGCCAGCTCTTACCAGTCCGGGGGACCGAATGAAAAACTGTTTTTT. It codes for CASSYQSGGPNEKLFF. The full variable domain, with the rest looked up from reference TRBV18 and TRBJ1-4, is NAGVMQNPRHLVRRRGQEARLRCSPMKGHSHVYWYRQLPEEGLKFMVYLQKENIIDESGMPKERFSAEFPKEGPSILRIQQVVRGDSAAYFCASSYQSGGPNEKLFFGSGTQLSVL.

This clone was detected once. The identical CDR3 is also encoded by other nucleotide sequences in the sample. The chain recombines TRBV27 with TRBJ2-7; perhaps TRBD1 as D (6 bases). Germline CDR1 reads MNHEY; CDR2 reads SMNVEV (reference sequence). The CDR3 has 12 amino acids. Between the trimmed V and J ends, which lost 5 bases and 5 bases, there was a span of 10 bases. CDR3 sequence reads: CASSLTGNEQYF. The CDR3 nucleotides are TGTGCCAGCAGTCTAACAGGGAACGAGCAGTACTTC.

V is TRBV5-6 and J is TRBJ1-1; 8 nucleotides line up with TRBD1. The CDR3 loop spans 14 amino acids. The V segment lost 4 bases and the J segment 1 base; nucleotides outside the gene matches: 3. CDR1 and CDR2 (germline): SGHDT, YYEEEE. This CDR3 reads CASSRTGPNTEAFF. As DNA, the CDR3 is TGTGCCAGCAGCCGGACAGGGCCGAACACTGAAGCTTTCTTT.

This chain's CDR3 is CASSYGTGGSYEQYF. For the CDR3, the DNA is TGCGCCAGCAGCTACGGGACAGGGGGGTCCTACGAGCAGTACTTC. The chain combines TRBV5-1 with TRBJ2-7; TRBD1 agrees at 11 bases. Per germline, CDR1 SGHRS and CDR2 YFSETQ. Trimming cost V 3 bases and J 1 base; bases outside gene matches: 3. CDR3 length: 15 amino acids.

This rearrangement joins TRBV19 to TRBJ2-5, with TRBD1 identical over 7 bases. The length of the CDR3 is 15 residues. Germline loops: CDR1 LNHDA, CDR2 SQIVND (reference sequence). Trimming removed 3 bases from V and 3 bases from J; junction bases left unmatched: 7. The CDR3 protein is CASSISGDRKETQYF. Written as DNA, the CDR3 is TGTGCCAGTAGTATTTCTGGGGACAGAAAAGAGACCCAGTACTTC. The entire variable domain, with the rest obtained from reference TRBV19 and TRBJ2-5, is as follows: DGGITQSPKYLFRKEGQNVTLSCEQNLNHDAMYWYRQDPGQGLRLIYYSQIVNDFQKGDIAEGYSVSREKKESFPLTVTSAQKNPTAFYLCASSISGDRKETQYFGPGTRLLVL.

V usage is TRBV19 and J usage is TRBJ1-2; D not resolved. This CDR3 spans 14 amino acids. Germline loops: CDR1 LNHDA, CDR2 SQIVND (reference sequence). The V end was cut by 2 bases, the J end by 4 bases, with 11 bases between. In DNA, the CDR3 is TGTGCCAGTAGTATAAGGCCGCGGCCCTATGGCTACACCTTC. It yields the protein CASSIRPRPYGYTF.

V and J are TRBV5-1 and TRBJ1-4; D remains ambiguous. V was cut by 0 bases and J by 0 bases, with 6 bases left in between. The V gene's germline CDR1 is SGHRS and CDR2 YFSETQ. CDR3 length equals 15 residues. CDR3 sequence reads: CASSLVSATNEKLFF. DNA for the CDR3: TGCGCCAGCAGCTTGGTGTCCGCAACTAATGAAAAACTGTTTTTT. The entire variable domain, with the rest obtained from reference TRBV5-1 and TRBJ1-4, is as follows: KAGVTQTPRYLIKTRGQQVTLSCSPISGHRSVSWYQQTPGQGLQFLFEYFSETQRNKGNFPGRFSGRQFSNSRSEMNVSTLELGDSALYLCASSLVSATNEKLFFGSGTQLSVL.

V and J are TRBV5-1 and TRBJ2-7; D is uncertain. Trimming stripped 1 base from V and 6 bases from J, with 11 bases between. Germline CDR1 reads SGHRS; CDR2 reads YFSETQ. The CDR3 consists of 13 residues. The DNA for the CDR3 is TGCGCCAGCAGCTTGCCAATTTCGGGCGAGCAGTACTTC. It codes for CASSLPISGEQYF.